The 14 T cell receptor beta chains below come from one sample, sequenced in a study of cytomegalovirus exposure and HLA in healthy donors. A multiplex PCR was run with 60 Vbeta primers and 13 Jbeta primers. Sequencing was performed with immunoSEQ multiplex PCR; in TCRdb, only in-frame clones are kept and a portion is missing. The sample lists 120,000 to 150,000 clones, around 72% occurring once. Sequencing used PBMCs. The receptors derive from a human donor in good health.

The chain is built from TRBV10-3 and TRBJ2-1, with D tentatively TRBD2 (6 bases). Germline values: CDR1 ENHRY, CDR2 SYGVKD. CDR3 length: 13 amino acids. Trimming removed 9 bases from V and 0 bases from J, with 9 bases in between. In nucleotides, the CDR3 is TGTGCCATTGCGGGGAGCTCCTACAATGAGCAGTTCTTC. Amino acid sequence: CAIAGSSYNEQFF.

The chain couples TRBV12-5 to TRBJ1-2, with unresolved D. The CDR3 is 17 amino acids. V was clipped by 0 bases and J by 4 bases, with 18 bases between them. Per the germline V gene, CDR1 is LGHNT and CDR2 is FRNRAP. The chain's CDR3 is CASGLVVKRGRFYGYTF. CDR3 bases: TGTGCTAGTGGTTTGGTTGTAAAGCGAGGCAGATTCTATGGCTACACCTTC.

The CDR3 spells CASYRNGYTF. The CDR3 bases are TGTGCCAGCTACAGAAATGGCTACACCTTC. The chain uses TRBV6-4 and TRBJ1-2; D is undetermined. CDR3 size: 10 residues. Germline CDR1 MRHNA, CDR2 SNTAGT. Trimming pared 8 bases from V and 6 bases from J, leaving 7 bases between.

The table lists this clone with a few counts. CDR3 DNA sequence: TGCGCCAGCAGCAGGGGGCCCGGCGGGGAGCTGTTTTTT. It is translated as CASSRGPGGELFF. V usage is TRBV4-1 and J usage is TRBJ2-2; 7 bases line up with TRBD1. The CDR3 has 13 amino acids. Germline V gene lookup returns CDR1 MGHRA and CDR2 YSYEKL. Trimming took 5 bases from V and 7 from J; bases not matched to a gene: 4.

The chain recombines TRBV2 with TRBJ1-2; the D gene is possibly TRBD1 (5 bases). In germline, CDR1 is SNHLY, CDR2 FYNNEI. V lost 8 bases and J 3 bases, leaving 16 bases between the germline ends. CDR3 length: 14 amino acids. The CDR3 region is CASLPEAGHYGYTF. The CDR3 DNA follows: TGTGCCAGCCTTCCCGAAGCAGGGCACTATGGCTACACCTTC.

The chain is built from TRBV30 and TRBJ1-5; the match to TRBD1 covers 10 bases. With 3 bases clipped from V and 7 bases from J, the junction kept 9 bases outside the gene matches. The germline gives CDR1 GTSNPN, CDR2 SVGIG (reference sequence). The length of the CDR3 is 15 residues. This chain's CDR3 is CAWSLGQGRIQPQHF. The DNA of the CDR3 is TGTGCCTGGAGCCTGGGACAGGGGAGAATACAGCCCCAGCATTTT.

The chain has TRBV5-4 and TRBJ2-5; 8 nucleotides agree with TRBD1. This CDR3 has 13 amino acids. V was pared by 4 bases and J by 5 bases, with 4 bases of the junction left unmatched. Germline V gives CDR1 SGHNT, CDR2 YYREEE (reference sequence). CDR3 bases: TGTGCCAGCAGCCTACAGGGGGTGGAGACCCAGTACTTC. It specifies CASSLQGVETQYF. The full variable domain, rest sourced from reference TRBV5-4 and TRBJ2-5, is ETGVTQSPTHLIKTRGQQVTLRCSSQSGHNTVSWYQQALGQGPQFIFQYYREEENGRGNFPPRFSGLQFPNYSSELNVNALELDDSALYLCASSLQGVETQYFGPGTRLLVL.

In its sample, this clone was seen a few times. This rearrangement joins TRBV6-1 to TRBJ1-4; D is uncertain. The CDR3 is 14 residues long. V lost 5 bases to trimming and J lost 5 bases, with 12 bases between them. Germline CDR1 MNHNS, CDR2 SASEGT. CDR3 in amino acids: CASSNPGSNEKLFF. Written as DNA, the CDR3 is TGTGCCAGCAGTAACCCGGGGAGCAATGAAAAACTGTTTTTT.

V gene TRBV25-1 combines with J gene TRBJ2-6, with TRBD2 as a possible D gene (5 bases). This CDR3 contains 17 residues. The germline gives CDR1 MGHDK, CDR2 SYGVNS. The germline V and J ends were trimmed by 1 base and 0 bases, with 10 bases remaining between them. CDR3 in DNA: TGTGCCAGCAGTGAATCGGGAAGGGTCTCTGGGGCCAACGTCCTGACTTTC. Protein product: CASSESGRVSGANVLTF.

The chain couples TRBV7-8 to TRBJ2-1, with 12 bases aligning to TRBD1. CDR3 size: 17 residues. With V trimmed by 6 bases and J by 4 bases, 10 bases remained unmatched. In germline, CDR1 is SGHVS, CDR2 FQNEAQ. The CDR3, as DNA: TGTGCCAGCAGTCACCCGGGACAGGGGGCTAAGTACAATGAGCAGTTCTTC. It yields the protein CASSHPGQGAKYNEQFF.

This clone was seen a few times. The genes are TRBV9 and TRBJ2-6; TRBD2 agrees at 7 bases. Looked up from germline, CDR1 is SGDLS and CDR2 is YYNGEE. J was trimmed by 11 bases and V by 0 bases; bases with no gene match: 5. CDR3 length: 14 residues. This CDR3 reads CASSVGGRSDVLTF. The CDR3 nucleotides are TGTGCCAGCAGCGTAGGCGGGAGATCCGACGTCCTGACTTTC.

The rearrangement joins TRBV5-1 to TRBJ2-3; tentative D call: TRBD2 (5 bases). Germline V gives CDR1 SGHRS, CDR2 YFSETQ. CDR3 length equals 14 residues. Trimming pared 0 bases from V and 3 bases from J, leaving 8 bases between. CDR3 sequence: CASSLATRTDTQYF. CDR3 coding DNA: TGCGCCAGCAGCTTGGCTACTAGAACAGATACGCAGTATTTT.

The chain has TRBV9 and TRBJ1-2, with a possible D match to TRBD1 (5 bases). The germline V gene encodes CDR1 SGDLS and CDR2 YYNGEE. The CDR3 consists of 13 residues. Deletions cut 1 base from V and 5 bases from J, with 9 bases between. The CDR3 DNA reads TGTGCCAGCAGCGTATCGGGGGTGTATGGCTACACCTTC. This codes for CASSVSGVYGYTF. Together with reference TRBV9 and TRBJ1-2, the CDR3 gives the full variable domain: DSGVTQTPKHLITATGQRVTLRCSPRSGDLSVYWYQQSLDQGLQFLIQYYNGEERAKGNILERFSAQQFPDLHSELNLSSLELGDSALYFCASSVSGVYGYTFGSGTRLTVV.

The CDR3 loop reads CASSLHPGQGLDQPQHF. CDR3 coding DNA: TGTGCCAGCAGCTTACATCCGGGACAGGGGCTCGATCAGCCCCAGCATTTT. The gene calls are TRBV7-9 and TRBJ1-5; TRBD1 matches 10 bases. The V and J ends lost 2 bases and 5 bases, in that order; junction bases with no gene match: 9. CDR1 is SEHNR, CDR2 FQNEAQ, per germline (reference sequence). This CDR3 contains 17 residues. Combining the CDR3 with reference TRBV7-9 and TRBJ1-5 gives the whole variable domain DTGVSQNPRHKITKRGQNVTFRCDPISEHNRLYWYRQTLGQGPEFLTYFQNEAQLEKSRLLSDRFSAERPKGSFSTLEIQRTEQGDSAMYLCASSLHPGQGLDQPQHFGDGTRLSIL.